This record covers a single T cell receptor (beta chain). Germline CDR1 MNHEY, CDR2 SMNVEV (reference sequence). The CDR3 has 15 residues. V dropped 5 bases and J dropped 2 bases, with 13 bases sitting between them. The record originates from a study of T cell repertoires in cytomegalovirus infection. Across the whole study: TCR beta signatures that were public indicated CMV infection and matching HLA type.

MiXCR, run by TCRdb on the reads, gives a single entry per CDR3 protein. Of 150,000 to 200,000 distinct CDR3 sequences in the sample, approximately 15% were seen once. The chain couples TRBV27 to TRBJ1-5; D call uncertain. This TCR came from a human donor in good health (CMV status not recorded). Some clones in this sample may be carry-over from other donors' samples. Sequencing used PBMCs. The CDR3: CASSRTNRGNQPQHF. The CDR3 bases are TGTGCCAGCAGTCGGACGAATCGGGGCAATCAGCCCCAGCATTTT.